This T cell receptor (beta chain) appears in the sequencing data of a study of T-cell reconstitution after alpha-beta-depleted transplantation in children. A note on this clonotype: Its antigen is not identified.

Library preparation (for TCRbeta) was performed with unique molecular identifiers. TCRdb itself ran the PCR reads through MiXCR, one entry per CDR3 protein. The data hold around 440,000 distinct CDR3 sequences, with 16% observed a single time. Study conclusions and caveats: Reportedly, only several hundred clones from non-depleted graft cells drove alpha-beta T-cell counts at about two months. In some patients, recipient T cells and intrathymic progenitors surviving conditioning explained high day-60 diversity.

The germline V gene encodes CDR1 LNHNV and CDR2 YYDKDF (reference sequence). The CDR3 extends over 15 amino acids. Trimming shortened V by 0 bases and J by 0 bases, and 9 bases separated the two germline ends. The chain couples TRBV15 to TRBJ2-7; D remains ambiguous. This receptor was taken from a boy under two years old who had a stem cell transplant for Wiskott-Aldrich syndrome, so the T cells may come from the graft donor. The sequencing here drew on PBMCs, mostly from graft donor cells, taken 360 days after TCRalphabeta/CD19-depleted stem cell transplant. CDR3 in DNA: TGTGCCACCAGCAGAGAGCTTCAAAGCTCCTACGAGCAGTACTTC. Translated, it gives CATSRELQSSYEQYF. The whole variable domain, filled in from reference TRBV15 and TRBJ2-7, reads DAMVIQNPRYQVTQFGKPVTLSCSQTLNHNVMYWYQQKSSQAPKLLFHYYDKDFNNEADTPDNFQSRRPNTSFCFLDIRSPGLGDTAMYLCATSRELQSSYEQYFGPGTRLTVT.